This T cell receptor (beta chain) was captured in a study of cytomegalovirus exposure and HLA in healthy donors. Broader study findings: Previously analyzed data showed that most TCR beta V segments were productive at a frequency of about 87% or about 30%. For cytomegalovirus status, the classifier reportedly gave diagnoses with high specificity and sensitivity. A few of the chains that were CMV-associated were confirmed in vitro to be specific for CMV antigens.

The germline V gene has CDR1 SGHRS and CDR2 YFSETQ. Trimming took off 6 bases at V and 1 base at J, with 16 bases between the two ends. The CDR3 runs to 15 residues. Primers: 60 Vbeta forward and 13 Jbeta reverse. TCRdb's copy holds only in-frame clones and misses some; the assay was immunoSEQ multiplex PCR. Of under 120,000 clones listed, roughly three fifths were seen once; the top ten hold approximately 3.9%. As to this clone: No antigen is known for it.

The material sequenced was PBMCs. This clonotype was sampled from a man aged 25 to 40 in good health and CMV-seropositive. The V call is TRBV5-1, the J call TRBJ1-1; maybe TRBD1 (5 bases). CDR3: CASTRGGEGNTEAFF. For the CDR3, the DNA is TGCGCCAGCACTCGTGGGGGGGAAGGGAACACTGAAGCTTTCTTT.